Each of the 30 T cell receptor beta chains below was sequenced from the same sample in a study of T cell responses to AZD1222 COVID-19 vaccine. The data were produced by immunoSEQ multiplex PCR, yet TCRdb's version contains in-frame clones alone and is incomplete. The table has 150,000 or so clones, about nine tenths seen once; the top ten hold 1.1% to 1.5%. The material sequenced was peripheral blood, taken on day 0 of AZD1222 vaccination. These receptors all stem from an adult in good health.

The genes are TRBV4-3 and TRBJ2-6, with D possibly matching TRBD1 (6 bases). Between the trimmed V and J ends, which lost 4 bases and 3 bases, there was a span of 13 bases. The V gene's germline CDR1 is LGHNA and CDR2 YSLEER. There are 16 residues in the CDR3. In nucleotides, the CDR3 is TGCGCCAGCAGCCTAAGCCCAGGGGTTGGGGCCAACGTCCTGACTTTC. Amino acid sequence: CASSLSPGVGANVLTF.

This clone was found once. The chain joins TRBV6-5 to TRBJ2-6, with D unclear. The germline V gene has CDR1 MNHEY and CDR2 SVGAGI. CDR3 length: 14 amino acids. Trimming stripped 6 bases from V and 0 bases from J, with 6 bases between. CDR3 DNA sequence: TGTGCCAGCAGCCCGTACTCTGGGGCCAACGTCCTGACTTTC. It is translated as CASSPYSGANVLTF.

This clone was detected once. The chain combines TRBV7-8 with TRBJ1-1; the D is unclear. The CDR3 has 12 residues. V lost 6 bases to trimming and J lost 6 bases, with 11 bases between them. Germline values: CDR1 SGHVS, CDR2 FQNEAQ. This CDR3 is CASSFSRAEAFF. DNA of the CDR3: TGTGCCAGCAGTTTCTCTCGGGCTGAAGCTTTCTTT.

The chain couples TRBV28 to TRBJ2-3; the D gene is possibly TRBD2 (5 bases). V lost 6 bases to trimming and J lost 0 bases, with 10 bases between them. The CDR3 totals 14 residues. Germline V gene lookup returns CDR1 MDHEN and CDR2 SYDVKM. The CDR3 DNA reads TGTGCCAGCAGAGTCCCGGGGAGCACAGATACGCAGTATTTT. Protein product: CASRVPGSTDTQYF.

The CDR3 DNA is TGTGCCAGCAGTTTTGCGGGACAGGGTTTGTCCGGGGCCAACGTCCTGACTTTC. Its translation is CASSFAGQGLSGANVLTF. V gene TRBV27 combines with J gene TRBJ2-6, with 9 bases fitting TRBD1. With 3 bases clipped from V and 4 bases from J, the junction kept 10 bases outside the gene matches. The CDR3 has 18 residues. CDR1 is MNHEY and CDR2 is SMNVEV in the germline V gene (reference sequence).

The V call is TRBV19, the J call TRBJ1-2, with D possibly being TRBD1 (5 bases). The V end lost 6 bases, the J end lost 8 bases, and 16 bases lay between the germline ends. Germline lookup yields CDR1 LNHDA and CDR2 SQIVND (reference sequence). The CDR3 totals 13 residues. The CDR3 DNA is TGTGCCAGTAGCACAGGTAGGCGAAAGGGCTACACCTTC. This gives the protein CASSTGRRKGYTF.

This chain connects TRBV30 to TRBJ1-3; TRBD1 aligns across 7 bases. CDR1 is GTSNPN and CDR2 is SVGIG in the germline V gene (reference sequence). The V gene end was trimmed by 5 bases and the J gene end by 1 base; junction bases not matched to a gene: 20. The CDR3 consists of 19 residues. In DNA form, the CDR3 reads TGTGCCTGGTCGGGTCTCACAGGGGCTCCCGAATGGTCTGGAAACACCATATATTTT. This sequence encodes CAWSGLTGAPEWSGNTIYF.

In nucleotides, the CDR3 is TGCGCCAGCAGCCCGGGACAGGCCTGGACCCCTAACTATGGCTACACCTTC. It translates to CASSPGQAWTPNYGYTF. V and J are TRBV5-1 and TRBJ1-2; 8 bases line up with TRBD1. CDR3 length: 17 residues. Unmatched junction bases numbered 11, after V lost 4 bases and J lost 0 bases. Germline values: CDR1 SGHRS, CDR2 YFSETQ.

The CDR3 reads CASSLRPVARGGNTEAFF. The CDR3 DNA follows: TGTGCCAGCAGTTTAAGGCCTGTGGCCAGGGGAGGCAACACTGAAGCTTTCTTT. V gene TRBV27 combines with J gene TRBJ1-1, with D possibly being TRBD1 (6 bases). In germline, CDR1 is MNHEY, CDR2 SMNVEV (reference sequence). The CDR3 runs 18 residues. The germline V and J ends were trimmed by 2 bases and 2 bases, with 21 bases remaining between them.

This clone was seen more than once but under ten times. This CDR3 reads CASSPLTTSYEQYF. In DNA form, the CDR3 reads TGTGCCAGCAGCCCCCTAACCACCTCCTACGAGCAGTACTTC. The chain couples TRBV4-2 to TRBJ2-7; the D is unclear. Trimming cost V 4 bases and J 0 bases, with 10 bases left between them. CDR1 is LGHNA, CDR2 YNFKEQ, per germline. The CDR3 has 14 amino acids.

This rearrangement joins TRBV5-4 to TRBJ2-1; 9 positions match TRBD2. CDR1 is SGHNT, CDR2 YYREEE, per germline (reference sequence). This CDR3 is 16 amino acids long. With V trimmed by 4 bases and J by 2 bases, 7 bases remained unmatched. CDR3 amino acids: CASSPRRGGAYNEQFF. The CDR3 region has the DNA TGTGCCAGCAGCCCCAGGCGCGGGGGGGCCTACAATGAGCAGTTCTTC.

V and J are TRBV19 and TRBJ2-1; 11 bases match TRBD2. The CDR3 has 16 amino acids. Per germline, CDR1 LNHDA and CDR2 SQIVND (reference sequence). V was clipped by 5 bases and J by 7 bases; unmatched bases: 10. CDR3 DNA: TGTGCCAGTAGTGTCGTAGCGGGAGGGGGGTGGAATGAGCAGTTCTTC. This codes for CASSVVAGGGWNEQFF.

The chain uses TRBV3-1 (or the pseudogene TRBV3-2) and TRBJ2-2; TRBD1 aligns across 10 bases. Trimming cost V 2 bases and J 5 bases; bases outside gene matches: 2. This CDR3 has 15 residues. Germline CDR1 and CDR2: LGHDT and YNNKEL (reference sequence). Here the CDR3 DNA reads TGTGCCAGCAGCCAATCGGACAGGGGGACCGGGGAGCTGTTTTTT. Translated, it gives CASSQSDRGTGELFF.

V usage is TRBV7-2 and J usage is TRBJ2-7; D remains ambiguous. V lost 5 bases and J 6 bases, leaving 8 bases between the germline ends. This CDR3 is 11 amino acids long. The germline gives CDR1 SGHTA, CDR2 FQGNSA. The CDR3 DNA is TGTGCCAGCAGCATGGAGATCGAGCAGTACTTC. Amino acid sequence: CASSMEIEQYF.

CDR3 nucleotides: TGTGCCACCAGTGAGAAGGATTCCTATGGCTACACCTTC. Translated: CATSEKDSYGYTF. This sequence joins TRBV24-1 and TRBJ1-2; D is ambiguous. CDR3 length equals 13 residues. With 4 bases removed from V and 4 bases from J, the gap between germline ends came to 9 bases. The germline V gene has CDR1 KGHDR and CDR2 SFDVKD.

The chain joins TRBV21-1 to TRBJ2-1; the D call in the table, TRBD1, was not verified against the DNA. TRBV21-1 is shown as a pseudogene. This CDR3 comprises 18 residues. The CDR3 reads CASSKKPIPGQGSGEQFF. Here the CDR3 DNA reads TGTGCCAGCAGCAAAAAACCAATCCCGGGACAGGGGTCGGGGGAGCAGTTCTTC.

This clone showed up just once. The chain combines TRBV3-1 (or the pseudogene TRBV3-2) with TRBJ1-4; 7 bases are a match to TRBD1. CDR1 LGHDT and CDR2 YNNKEL come from the germline V gene (reference sequence). The CDR3 runs 14 residues. With V trimmed by 4 bases and J by 8 bases, 7 bases remained unmatched. The CDR3 protein is CASSPERGREKLFF. CDR3 in DNA: TGTGCCAGCAGCCCCGAGAGGGGGCGAGAAAAACTGTTTTTT.

The chain has TRBV5-1 and TRBJ2-2; D might be TRBD1 or TRBD2, each matching 5 bases. Deletions cut 3 bases from V and 6 bases from J, with 21 bases between. CDR3 length: 17 amino acids. Germline values: CDR1 SGHRS, CDR2 YFSETQ. DNA for the CDR3: TGCGCCAGCAGCTCCCCCGTGGGGGATAGGTGGCCCGGGGAGCTGTTTTTT. Its protein is CASSSPVGDRWPGELFF.

V usage is TRBV30 and J usage is TRBJ2-3, with D perhaps TRBD1 or TRBD2 (6 bases each). This CDR3 has 14 amino acids. V lost 5 bases and J 5 bases, leaving 17 bases between the germline ends. CDR1 and CDR2 (germline): GTSNPN, SVGIG (reference sequence). The CDR3 reads CAWAGGGPQDTQYF. As DNA, the CDR3 is TGTGCCTGGGCAGGAGGGGGGCCGCAAGATACGCAGTATTTT.

This chain links TRBV19 with TRBJ1-1; 9 nucleotides line up with TRBD1. J was trimmed by 5 bases and V by 7 bases; bases with no gene match: 8. Germline CDR1 and CDR2: LNHDA and SQIVND (reference sequence). The CDR3 covers 14 residues. CDR3 bases: TGTGCCAGTACCACGGGACAGGGTGGAACTGAAGCTTTCTTT. The encoded protein is CASTTGQGGTEAFF. Together with reference TRBV19 and TRBJ1-1, the CDR3 gives the full variable domain: DGGITQSPKYLFRKEGQNVTLSCEQNLNHDAMYWYRQDPGQGLRLIYYSQIVNDFQKGDIAEGYSVSREKKESFPLTVTSAQKNPTAFYLCASTTGQGGTEAFFGQGTRLTVV.

This sequence joins TRBV25-1 and TRBJ2-1, with 11 bases fitting TRBD2. The V gene's germline CDR1 is MGHDK and CDR2 SYGVNS. This CDR3 comprises 13 residues. Germline trimming cut 5 bases from V and 7 bases from J; bases unmatched to any gene: 1. CDR3 in DNA: TGTGCCAGCAGTATAGCGGGAGGGAATGAGCAGTTCTTC. Translating it yields CASSIAGGNEQFF.

The chain links TRBV3-1 (or the pseudogene TRBV3-2) to TRBJ1-2; D not resolved. V was cut by 0 bases and J by 4 bases, with 9 bases left in between. The CDR3 runs to 14 residues. Germline assignment: CDR1 LGHDT and CDR2 YNNKEL (reference sequence). CDR3 region: CASSQERAVYGYTF. CDR3 nucleotide sequence: TGTGCCAGCAGCCAAGAACGGGCGGTCTATGGCTACACCTTC.

The genes are TRBV5-1 and TRBJ1-2, with TRBD1 matching 8 bases. This CDR3 region has 17 residues. Unmatched junction bases numbered 9, after V lost 0 bases and J lost 2 bases. Germline V lookup: CDR1 SGHRS, CDR2 YFSETQ. DNA for the CDR3: TGCGCCAGCAGCTTGGTGCCGGACAGGGCTCACAACTATGGCTACACCTTC. Residues: CASSLVPDRAHNYGYTF. The variable domain in full, with the rest retrieved from reference TRBV5-1 and TRBJ1-2, is KAGVTQTPRYLIKTRGQQVTLSCSPISGHRSVSWYQQTPGQGLQFLFEYFSETQRNKGNFPGRFSGRQFSNSRSEMNVSTLELGDSALYLCASSLVPDRAHNYGYTFGSGTRLTVV.

The chain couples TRBV6-5 to TRBJ2-7; 9 nucleotides align to TRBD1. After removal of 5 bases from V and 7 bases from J, the junction contained 9 bases not matched to a gene. This CDR3 is 14 amino acids long. Germline-derived CDR1 and CDR2 are MNHEY and SVGAGI. In DNA, the CDR3 is TGTGCCAGCAGTACCGGGACAGGGAGTAGGGAGCAGTACTTC. Protein sequence: CASSTGTGSREQYF.

The chain uses TRBV6-5 and TRBJ2-1; 13 bases match TRBD2. Germline trimming cut 5 bases from V and 7 bases from J; bases unmatched to any gene: 5. CDR1 is MNHEY and CDR2 is SVGAGI in the germline V gene. The CDR3 sequence is 15 residues long. CDR3 loop: CASSPLAGGRNEQFF. CDR3 bases: TGTGCCAGCAGTCCACTAGCGGGGGGGCGAAATGAGCAGTTCTTC.

This sequence joins TRBV28 and TRBJ1-4; D is ambiguous. The V and J ends lost 3 bases and 4 bases respectively, with 12 bases between them. CDR1 and CDR2 (germline): MDHEN, SYDVKM. The CDR3 is 15 residues long. The CDR3 spells CASSFLEGLNEKLFF. The DNA for the CDR3 is TGTGCCAGCAGTTTCCTGGAGGGCCTTAATGAAAAACTGTTTTTT.

This chain connects TRBV24-1 to TRBJ1-2; D uncertain. V shed 10 bases and J shed 4 bases, with 15 bases lying between them. The germline V gene encodes CDR1 KGHDR and CDR2 SFDVKD. The CDR3 covers 13 residues. The chain's CDR3 is CATRTSPGYGYTF. CDR3 sequence (DNA): TGTGCCACAAGAACGTCCCCAGGCTATGGCTACACCTTC.

The rearrangement joins TRBV2 to TRBJ1-3; D is possibly TRBD1 (6 bases). V lost 8 bases to trimming and J lost 4 bases, with 21 bases between them. The CDR3 runs 16 residues. Germline loops: CDR1 SNHLY, CDR2 FYNNEI. DNA for the CDR3: TGTGCCAGCTCGGTGGGGGGCTTCAGAGACGGAAACACCATATATTTT. It is translated as CASSVGGFRDGNTIYF.

The chain is built from TRBV5-1 and TRBJ1-1, with 7 bases fitting TRBD1. V lost 9 bases to trimming and J lost 0 bases; unmatched junction nucleotides: 14. This CDR3 has 16 amino acids. Germline V gene lookup returns CDR1 SGHRS and CDR2 YFSETQ. The CDR3 reads CATRTNEGTVNTEAFF. CDR3 in DNA: TGCGCCACCCGTACAAACGAGGGGACAGTGAACACTGAAGCTTTCTTT.

The genes are TRBV24-1 and TRBJ1-2; 7 bases match TRBD1. J was trimmed by 7 bases and V by 3 bases; bases with no gene match: 4. Germline CDR1 is KGHDR and CDR2 is SFDVKD. This CDR3 comprises 13 residues. The CDR3 sequence is CATSDPTGTGYTF. CDR3 in DNA: TGTGCCACCAGTGATCCGACAGGGACTGGCTACACCTTC.